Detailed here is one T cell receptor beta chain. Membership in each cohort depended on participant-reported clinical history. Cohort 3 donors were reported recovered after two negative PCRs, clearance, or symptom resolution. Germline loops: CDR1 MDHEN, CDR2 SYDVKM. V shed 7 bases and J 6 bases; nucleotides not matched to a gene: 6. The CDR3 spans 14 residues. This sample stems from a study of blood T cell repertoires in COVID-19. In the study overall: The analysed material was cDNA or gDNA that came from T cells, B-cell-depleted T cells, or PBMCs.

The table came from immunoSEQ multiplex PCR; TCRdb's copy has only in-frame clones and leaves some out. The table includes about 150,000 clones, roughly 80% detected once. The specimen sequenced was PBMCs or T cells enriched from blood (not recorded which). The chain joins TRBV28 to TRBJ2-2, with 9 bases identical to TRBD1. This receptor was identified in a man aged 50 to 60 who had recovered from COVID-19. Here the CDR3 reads CASKRDRVSGELFF. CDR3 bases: TGTGCCAGCAAACGGGACAGGGTCTCCGGGGAGCTGTTTTTT.